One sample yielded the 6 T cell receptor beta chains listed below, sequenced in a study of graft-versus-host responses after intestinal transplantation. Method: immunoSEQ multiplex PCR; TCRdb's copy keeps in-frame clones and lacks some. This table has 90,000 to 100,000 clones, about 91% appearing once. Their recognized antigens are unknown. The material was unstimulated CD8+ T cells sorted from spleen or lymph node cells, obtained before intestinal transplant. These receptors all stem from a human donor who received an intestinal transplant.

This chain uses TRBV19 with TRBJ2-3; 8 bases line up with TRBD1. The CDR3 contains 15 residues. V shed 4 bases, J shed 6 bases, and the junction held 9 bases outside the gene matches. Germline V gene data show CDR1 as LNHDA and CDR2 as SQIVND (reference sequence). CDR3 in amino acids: CASSTFQGATDTQYF. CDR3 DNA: TGTGCCAGTAGTACTTTCCAGGGGGCTACGGATACGCAGTATTTT.

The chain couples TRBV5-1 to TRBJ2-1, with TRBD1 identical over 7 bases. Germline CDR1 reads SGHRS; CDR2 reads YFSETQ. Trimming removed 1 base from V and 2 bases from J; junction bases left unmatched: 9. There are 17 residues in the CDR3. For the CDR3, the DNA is TGCGCCAGCAGCTTGCCCACAGACAGGGTGACCTACAATGAGCAGTTCTTC. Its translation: CASSLPTDRVTYNEQFF.

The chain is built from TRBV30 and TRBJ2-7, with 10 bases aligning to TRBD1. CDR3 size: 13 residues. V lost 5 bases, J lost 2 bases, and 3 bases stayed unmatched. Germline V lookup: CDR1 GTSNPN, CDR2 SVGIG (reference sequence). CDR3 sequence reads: CAWRDRGTYEQYF. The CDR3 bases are TGTGCCTGGCGGGACAGGGGCACCTACGAGCAGTACTTC.

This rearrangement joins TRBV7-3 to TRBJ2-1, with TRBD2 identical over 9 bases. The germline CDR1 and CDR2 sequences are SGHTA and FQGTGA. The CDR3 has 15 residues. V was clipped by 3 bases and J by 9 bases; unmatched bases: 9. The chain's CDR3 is CASSLTSGPLTEQFF. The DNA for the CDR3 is TGTGCCAGCAGCTTGACTAGCGGCCCTTTAACTGAGCAGTTCTTC.

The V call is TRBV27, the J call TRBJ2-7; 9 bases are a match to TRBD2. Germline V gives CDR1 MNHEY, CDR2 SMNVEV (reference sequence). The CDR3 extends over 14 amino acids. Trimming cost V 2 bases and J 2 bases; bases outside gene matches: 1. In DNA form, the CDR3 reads TGTGCCAGCAGTTTAGGCGGGGGGGCCTACGAGCAGTACTTC. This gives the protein CASSLGGGAYEQYF.

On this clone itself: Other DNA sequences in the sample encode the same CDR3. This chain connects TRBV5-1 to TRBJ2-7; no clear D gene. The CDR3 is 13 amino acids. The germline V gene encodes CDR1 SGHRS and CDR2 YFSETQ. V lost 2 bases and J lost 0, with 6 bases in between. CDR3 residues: CASSFRSSYEQYF. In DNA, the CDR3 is TGCGCCAGCAGCTTCCGCAGCTCCTACGAGCAGTACTTC. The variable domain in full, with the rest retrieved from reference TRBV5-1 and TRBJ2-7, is KAGVTQTPRYLIKTRGQQVTLSCSPISGHRSVSWYQQTPGQGLQFLFEYFSETQRNKGNFPGRFSGRQFSNSRSEMNVSTLELGDSALYLCASSFRSSYEQYFGPGTRLTVT.